This T cell receptor (beta chain) was documented in a study of T cell changes during pregnancy in multiple sclerosis. Profiled with immunoSEQ multiplex PCR; TCRdb holds only in-frame clones, not every one. Here the sample spans more than 15,000 clones, over 70% being singletons. This CDR3 region has 16 residues. This chain links TRBV12-2 with TRBJ2-5; TRBD2, the table's D call, lacks a check against the DNA. TRBV12-2 is designated a pseudogene. Sequenced material: CD8+ T cells from peripheral blood mononuclear cells, taken in the third trimester of pregnancy. The clonotype originates from a female donor in good health, enrolled as a control in a pregnancy study. The CDR3 DNA reads TGTGCAAGTCGCCCCCTAAGAACTAGCAGTCAAGAGACCCAGTACTTC. Encoded protein: CASRPLRTSSQETQYF.